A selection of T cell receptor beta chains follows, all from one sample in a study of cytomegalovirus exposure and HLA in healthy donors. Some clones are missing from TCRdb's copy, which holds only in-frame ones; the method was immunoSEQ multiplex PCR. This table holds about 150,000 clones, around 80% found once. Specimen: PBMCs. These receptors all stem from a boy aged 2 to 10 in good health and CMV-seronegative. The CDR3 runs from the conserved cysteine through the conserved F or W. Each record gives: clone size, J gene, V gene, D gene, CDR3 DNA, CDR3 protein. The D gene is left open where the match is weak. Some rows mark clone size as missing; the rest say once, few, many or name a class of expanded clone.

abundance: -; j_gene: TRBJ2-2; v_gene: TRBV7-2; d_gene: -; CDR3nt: TGTGCCAGCAGCCCGCAAACGGGTAACACCGGGGAGCTGTTTTTT; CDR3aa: CASSPQTGNTGELFF
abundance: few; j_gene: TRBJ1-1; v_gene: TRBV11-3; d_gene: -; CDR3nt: TGTGCCAGCAGCCTGGTGGCAGTTCCAATGAACACTGAAGCTTTCTTT; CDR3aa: CASSLVAVPMNTEAFF
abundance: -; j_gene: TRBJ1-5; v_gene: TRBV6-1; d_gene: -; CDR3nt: TGTGCCAGCATTGCGGGGGCGGGCAATCAGCCCCAGCATTTT; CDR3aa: CASIAGAGNQPQHF
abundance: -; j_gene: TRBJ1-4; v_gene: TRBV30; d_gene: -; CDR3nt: TGTGCCTGGAGTATGGGAGTTAATGAAAAACTGTTTTTT; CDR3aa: CAWSMGVNEKLFF
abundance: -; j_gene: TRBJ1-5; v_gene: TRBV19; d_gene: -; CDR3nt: TGTGCCAGTAGTAAGAGGGAGGATCAGCCCCAGCATTTT; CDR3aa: CASSKREDQPQHF
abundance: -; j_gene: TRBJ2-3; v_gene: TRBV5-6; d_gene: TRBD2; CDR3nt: TGTGCCAGCAGCTTGGGCGGGGGGGCCGCAGATACGCAGTATTTT; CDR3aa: CASSLGGGAADTQYF
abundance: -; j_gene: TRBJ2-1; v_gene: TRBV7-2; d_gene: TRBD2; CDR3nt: TGTGCCAGCAGCTTAGGGCCCCGTATAGCGGGAGTGGGCAATGAGCAGTTCTTC; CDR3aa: CASSLGPRIAGVGNEQFF
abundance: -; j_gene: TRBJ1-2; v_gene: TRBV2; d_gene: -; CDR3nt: TGTGCCAGCACCATGGGGGGGCGCGGGGACTATGGCTACACCTTC; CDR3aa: CASTMGGRGDYGYTF
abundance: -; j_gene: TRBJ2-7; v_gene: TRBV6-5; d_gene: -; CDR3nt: TGTGCCAGCAGTTATGCCTACGGCTACGAGCAGTACTTC; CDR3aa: CASSYAYGYEQYF
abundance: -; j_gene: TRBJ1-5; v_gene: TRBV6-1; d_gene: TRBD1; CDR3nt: TGTGCCAGCAGGGGACAGGGTTGGGATCAGCCCCAGCATTTT; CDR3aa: CASRGQGWDQPQHF
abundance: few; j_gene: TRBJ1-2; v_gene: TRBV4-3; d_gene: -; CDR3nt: TGCGCCAGCAGCCAAGATGGGGTAGGAGGGGTCGGTGGCTACACCTTC; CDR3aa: CASSQDGVGGVGGYTF
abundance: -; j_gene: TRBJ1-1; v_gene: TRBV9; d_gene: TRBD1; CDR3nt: TGTGCCAGCAGCCCAACCCAAGGTGGACAGGGAATCACTGAAGCTTTCTTT; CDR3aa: CASSPTQGGQGITEAFF
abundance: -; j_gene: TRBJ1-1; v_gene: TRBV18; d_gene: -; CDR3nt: TGTGCCAGCTCATTAAAGGAGACTGAAGCTTTCTTT; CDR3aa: CASSLKETEAFF
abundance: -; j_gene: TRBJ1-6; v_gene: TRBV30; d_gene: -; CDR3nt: TGTGCCTGGAGGGATGCAAGCGGGTCACCCCTCCACTTT; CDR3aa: CAWRDASGSPLHF
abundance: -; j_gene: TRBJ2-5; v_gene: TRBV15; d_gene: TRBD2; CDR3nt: TGTGCCACCAGCAGAGGAAGACTAGCGGACCAAGAGACCCAGTACTTC; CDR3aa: CATSRGRLADQETQYF
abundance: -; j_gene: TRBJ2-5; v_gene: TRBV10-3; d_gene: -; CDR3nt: TGTGCCATCAGTGAGTCGGGGGGAGGAGAGACCCAGTACTTC; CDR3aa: CAISESGGGETQYF
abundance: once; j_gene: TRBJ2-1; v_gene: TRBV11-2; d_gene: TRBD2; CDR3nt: TGTGCCAGCAGCTCCTCCCTGGCTAGCGGGGGAGGGAATGAGCAGTTCTTC; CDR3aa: CASSSSLASGGGNEQFF
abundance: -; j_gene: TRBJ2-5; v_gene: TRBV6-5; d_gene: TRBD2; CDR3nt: TGTGCCAGCAGTTACGGGACTAGCGGGAAAGAGACCCAGTACTTC; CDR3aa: CASSYGTSGKETQYF
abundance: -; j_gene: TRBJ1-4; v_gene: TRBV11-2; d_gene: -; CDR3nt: TGTGCCAGCAGCTCAGTACAGGATTTCGATGAAAAACTGTTTTTT; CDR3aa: CASSSVQDFDEKLFF
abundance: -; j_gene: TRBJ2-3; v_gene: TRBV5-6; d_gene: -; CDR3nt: TGTGCCTCTTCGGGACTCTTCACCGCAGATACGCAGTATTTT; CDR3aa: CASSGLFTADTQYF
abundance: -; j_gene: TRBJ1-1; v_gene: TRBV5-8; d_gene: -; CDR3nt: TGTGCCAGCAGCTTGGGGGTTCGGGAGAACACTGAAGCTTTCTTT; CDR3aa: CASSLGVRENTEAFF
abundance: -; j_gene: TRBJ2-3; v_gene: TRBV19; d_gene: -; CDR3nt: TGTGCCAGTAGTATAGCAGGACTTACAGATACGCAGTATTTT; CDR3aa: CASSIAGLTDTQYF
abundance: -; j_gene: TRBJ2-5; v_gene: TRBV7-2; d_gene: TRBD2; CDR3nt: TGTGCCAGCAGCCTGAGACTAGCGGGGGGGCAAGAGACCCAGTACTTC; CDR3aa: CASSLRLAGGQETQYF
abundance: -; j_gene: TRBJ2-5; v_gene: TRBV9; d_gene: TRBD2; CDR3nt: TGTGCCAGCAAGGTCCCTAGCGGGAGCAACCAAGAGACCCAGTACTTC; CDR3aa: CASKVPSGSNQETQYF
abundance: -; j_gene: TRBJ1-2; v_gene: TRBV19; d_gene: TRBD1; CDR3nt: TGTGCCAGTGGACAGGGGAACTATGGCTACACCTTC; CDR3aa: CASGQGNYGYTF
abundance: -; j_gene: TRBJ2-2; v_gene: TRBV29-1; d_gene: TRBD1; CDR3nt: TGCAGCGTTGTTGGGACAGGGGACATCACCGGGGAGCTGTTTTTT; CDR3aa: CSVVGTGDITGELFF
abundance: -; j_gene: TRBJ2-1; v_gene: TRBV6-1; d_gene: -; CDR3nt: TGTGCCAGCAGTGATTACGGGAAGGCTGATGAGCAGTTCTTC; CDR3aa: CASSDYGKADEQFF
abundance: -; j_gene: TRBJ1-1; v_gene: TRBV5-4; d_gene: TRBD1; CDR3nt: TGTGCCAGCAGCATAGAGGGACAGCTTGAAGCTTTCTTT; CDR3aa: CASSIEGQLEAFF